This T cell receptor beta chain stems from a study of CD8+CD57+ T cells in acquired aplastic anemia. Across the study: Sorted CD4+ plus CD8+ cells gave DNA averaging around 3.2 ug.

Patients chosen for sequencing had shown CD8+CD57+ cell expansion by flow cytometry. This clonotype was recorded once. No antigen is known for it. Study results and limitations: Roughly 30 was the count of CD8+ CDR3 sequences that patients shared with controls.

TCR beta VDJ and CDR3 profiling used genomic DNA as template. Using its own MiXCR run on the reads, TCRdb lists one record per CDR3 protein. The sample has 270,000 or so distinct CDR3 sequences; approximately 82% are singletons. CDR1 is SGHVS and CDR2 is FNYEAQ in the germline V gene. The CDR3 sequence is 15 residues long. The V gene lost 3 bases and the J gene lost 3 bases, with 14 bases spanning the gap. The sequenced material came from sorted CD4+, CD8+, or CD8+CD57+ T cells (not recorded which) from PBMCs. The TCR comes from a human donor with aplastic anemia. V is TRBV7-6 and J is TRBJ2-5; D may be TRBD1 (5 bases). CDR3 nucleotide sequence: TGTGCCAGCAGCTTTAGCCGCGCGACAGAAGAGACCCAGTACTTC. Its protein product is CASSFSRATEETQYF. Looking up the rest from reference TRBV7-6 and TRBJ2-5 gives the full variable domain: GAGVSQSPRYKVTKRGQDVALRCDPISGHVSLYWYRQALGQGPEFLTYFNYEAQQDKSGLPNDRFSAERPEGSISTLTIQRTEQRDSAMYRCASSFSRATEETQYFGPGTRLLVL.